One T cell receptor beta chain is described in this entry. V dropped 0 bases and J dropped 5 bases, with 13 bases sitting between them. This CDR3 has 15 residues. Germline CDR1 is SGHTS and CDR2 is YDEGEE. The source of the sample is a study of blood T cell repertoires in COVID-19. Study summary: Italy, Spain and the United States were the sources of the convalescent and acute COVID-19 samples. The cDNA or gDNA used as material had been derived from T cells, B-cell-depleted T cells, or PBMCs.

Authors' processing steps: The assay estimated nucleated cells by amplifying reference gene primers. The protocol was immunoSEQ multiplex PCR, while the TCRdb copy is restricted to in-frame clones and leaves out a portion. The V and J calls and the clone size are those of that table, but D and trimming were determined from the DNA. Of fewer than 250,000 clones listed, around 88% were seen once; the top ten hold around 8.7%. The TCR originated in a woman aged 50 to 60 with acute or convalescent COVID-19. The sequencing sample was made of peripheral blood. The gene calls are TRBV5-8 and TRBJ2-3; tentative D call: TRBD2 (6 bases). CDR3 coding DNA: TGTGCCAGCAGCTTGGTCGGGGACTTCCAAGATACGCAGTATTTT. As protein: CASSLVGDFQDTQYF.